Sequencing of this T cell receptor (beta chain) was carried out in a study of T cell repertoires in cytomegalovirus infection (dated by TCRdb to the late 2010s). Notes on the research overall: The peptide stimulations were aimed at well-studied HLA-B-restricted epitopes as well as recently identified HLA-C-restricted CMV epitopes, whose presentation resists viral immunomodulation. Donor HLA type was relevant to the analysis, as public TCR beta signatures indicated carriage of CMV infection together with the matching HLA type. General study outcomes and caveats: In both this cohort and an independent approximately 350-donor cohort, the cumulative frequency of public TCR beta family members distinguished carriers of CMV infection plus the relevant HLA type. The ex vivo response was dominated by HLA-C-restricted CMV-specific TCR beta clonotypes, and the single most frequent clonotype in two of eight donors was supplied by these HLA-C-restricted clonotypes.

The CDR3 measures 13 amino acids from cysteine to phenylalanine. The read is trimmed to its CDR3 DNA, 39 bases read in frame from base 1. V lost 1 base and J lost 6 bases; the stretch between them is 5 bases long. From the germline V gene (reference sequence), CDR1 is SGHNT and CDR2 is YYREEE. Sequenced using an Illumina HiSeq 1500. Using fastp at Q25 and MiXCR, TCRdb reprocessed the public reads and kept productive beta chains. A single entry per CDR3 protein holds the most common genes and DNA from its merged rows. This sample comprises around 750,000 distinct CDR3 sequences, approximately 32% of them detected only once. The ten largest clones capture 12% of the sample. The sample's treatment or condition label is to be understood as: in vitro stimulation with specific CMV peptide epitopes to enrich CMV-specific T cells. Ten or more counts support this clonotype. Which antigen it targets is not known. No clone much larger than this one lies a single base away; base qualities are absent.

Sequencing used cultured CD8+ T cells from PBMCs, obtained from culture after CMV antigen stimulation. The rearrangement combines TRBV5-4 with TRBJ1-6, with the D gene not confidently named. The source of this sequence is a human donor in good health (CMV status not recorded). Some clones in this sample may be carry-over from other donors' samples. The CDR3 protein is CASSLRANSPLHF. At the DNA level, the sequence is TGTGCCAGCAGCTTGAGGGCTAATTCACCCCTCCACTTT.